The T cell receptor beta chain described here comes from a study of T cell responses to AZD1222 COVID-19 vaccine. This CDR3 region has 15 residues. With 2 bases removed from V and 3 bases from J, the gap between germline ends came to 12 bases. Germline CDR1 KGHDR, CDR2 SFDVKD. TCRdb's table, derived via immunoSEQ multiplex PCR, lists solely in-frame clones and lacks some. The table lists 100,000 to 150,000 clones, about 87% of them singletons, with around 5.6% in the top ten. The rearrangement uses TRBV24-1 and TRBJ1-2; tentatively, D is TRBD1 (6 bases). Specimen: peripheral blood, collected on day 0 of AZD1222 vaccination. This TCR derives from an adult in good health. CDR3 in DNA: TGTGCCACCAGTGATTCGAGGAGGGGGGACTATGGCTACACCTTC. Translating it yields CATSDSRRGDYGYTF.